One and the same sample provided the 5 T cell receptor beta chains below, sequenced in a study of PD-1 blockade in classical Hodgkin lymphoma. Using immunoSEQ multiplex PCR, the repertoire was profiled, and TCRdb retains in-frame clones only, with some absent. The table has about 16,000 clones, approximately 85% seen once. Time point noted: newly diagnosed, previously untreated cHL patient sample. The sample was peripheral blood mononuclear cells (PBMCs). The source is a human donor with classical Hodgkin lymphoma.

The genes are TRBV10-2 and TRBJ1-3, with unresolved D. Deletions cut 8 bases from V and 0 bases from J, with 8 bases between. This CDR3 region has 13 residues. Germline-derived CDR1 and CDR2 are WSHSY and SAAADI. In DNA form, the CDR3 reads TGCGCCAGCGGACTTACCTCTGGAAACACCATATATTTT. This sequence encodes CASGLTSGNTIYF.

V and J are TRBV19 and TRBJ1-1; a possible D gene is TRBD1 (5 bases). With 5 bases removed from V and 3 bases from J, the gap between germline ends came to 7 bases. CDR3 length equals 12 residues. The germline V gene has CDR1 LNHDA and CDR2 SQIVND (reference sequence). CDR3 sequence reads: CASSGGYTEAFF. DNA of the CDR3: TGTGCCAGTAGTGGGGGATACACTGAAGCTTTCTTT. Full variable domain (outside the CDR3, taken from reference TRBV19 and TRBJ1-1): DGGITQSPKYLFRKEGQNVTLSCEQNLNHDAMYWYRQDPGQGLRLIYYSQIVNDFQKGDIAEGYSVSREKKESFPLTVTSAQKNPTAFYLCASSGGYTEAFFGQGTRLTVV.

This chain uses TRBV14 with TRBJ1-1, with D possibly being TRBD1 (6 bases). The germline V gene has CDR1 SGHDN and CDR2 FVKESK. The CDR3 contains 13 residues. V shed 5 bases and J shed 0 bases, with 7 bases lying between them. Written as DNA, the CDR3 is TGTGCCAGCAGCGGACAGATGAACACTGAAGCTTTCTTT. Protein product: CASSGQMNTEAFF.

The gene calls are TRBV2 and TRBJ2-3; TRBD2 aligns across 10 bases. The V gene end was trimmed by 0 bases and the J gene end by 5 bases; junction bases not matched to a gene: 11. There are 18 residues in the CDR3. Germline V gives CDR1 SNHLY, CDR2 FYNNEI. The CDR3 bases are TGTGCCAGCAGTGAAGCGCTTCAAGCGGGAGGGCGGATAGATACGCAGTATTTT. Protein: CASSEALQAGGRIDTQYF.

The V call is TRBV7-8, the J call TRBJ2-7; 8 nucleotides align to TRBD1. The CDR3 is 14 amino acids. Germline values: CDR1 SGHVS, CDR2 FQNEAQ. Trimming took 5 bases from V and 7 from J; bases not matched to a gene: 10. The CDR3 DNA reads as TGTGCCAGCAGCCGGCCGGGACAGGTTAGAGAGCAGTACTTC. It translates to CASSRPGQVREQYF.